One sample yielded the 22 T cell receptor beta chains listed below, sequenced in a study of blood T cell repertoires in COVID-19. Sequencing used immunoSEQ multiplex PCR; TCRdb keeps in-frame clones, though not all of them. This table has 40,000 to 65,000 clones, around 84% appearing once. The sequenced material came from peripheral blood. These receptor sequences come from a man in his 70s with active COVID-19.

DNA of the CDR3: TGTGCCAGCACCACACAGGGGGCGGTCTATGGCTACACCTTC. Its protein product is CASTTQGAVYGYTF. The J gene is TRBJ1-2, the V gene TRBV6-5, with TRBD1 identical over 9 bases. The CDR3 covers 14 residues. Germline trimming cut 7 bases from V and 4 bases from J; bases unmatched to any gene: 7. Germline values: CDR1 MNHEY, CDR2 SVGAGI.

The V and J genes are TRBV3-1 (or the pseudogene TRBV3-2) and TRBJ1-2, with TRBD1 matching over 7 bases. In germline, CDR1 is LGHDT, CDR2 YNNKEL (reference sequence). V was pared by 0 bases and J by 8 bases, with 3 bases of the junction left unmatched. The CDR3 contains 13 residues. CDR3 sequence: CASSQEGTAGYTF. Here the CDR3 DNA reads TGTGCCAGCAGCCAAGAGGGGACAGCAGGCTACACCTTC.

The CDR3 region has the DNA TGTGCCAGCAGCTCCGAATTGGGGCTGGGAGGCTACGAGCAGTACTTC. Residues: CASSSELGLGGYEQYF. J is TRBJ2-7 and V is TRBV7-2; D is perhaps TRBD2 (6 bases). Germline V lookup: CDR1 SGHTA, CDR2 FQGNSA. This CDR3 has 16 amino acids. V was clipped by 4 bases and J by 3 bases, with 19 bases between them.

This clone was recorded once. This sequence joins TRBV6-4 and TRBJ1-2; perhaps TRBD1 as D (6 bases). The CDR3 covers 11 residues. The germline gives CDR1 MRHNA, CDR2 SNTAGT. The V gene lost 8 bases and the J gene lost 7 bases, with 11 bases spanning the gap. This CDR3 reads CASSRGSGYTF. CDR3 DNA: TGTGCCAGCTCCAGGGGCAGTGGCTACACCTTC.

The chain has TRBV3-1 (or the pseudogene TRBV3-2) and TRBJ2-3, with D perhaps matching TRBD1 (6 bases). V shed 3 bases and J shed 0 bases, with 13 bases lying between them. The CDR3 contains 16 residues. The germline CDR1 and CDR2 sequences are LGHDT and YNNKEL (reference sequence). The CDR3 DNA is TGTGCCAGCAGCCACTGGGGACACCGCAGCACAGATACGCAGTATTTT. This codes for CASSHWGHRSTDTQYF.

This chain connects TRBV19 to TRBJ2-6; tentatively, D is TRBD1 (6 bases). There are 18 residues in the CDR3. Trimming shortened V by 5 bases and J by 0 bases, and 17 bases separated the two germline ends. Germline CDR1 reads LNHDA; CDR2 reads SQIVND (reference sequence). The CDR3 DNA reads as TGTGCCAGTAGTTTTACAGGGTGGAGCTCCTCTGGGGCCAACGTCCTGACTTTC. Encoded protein: CASSFTGWSSSGANVLTF. Full variable domain (remainder filled in from reference TRBV19 and TRBJ2-6): DGGITQSPKYLFRKEGQNVTLSCEQNLNHDAMYWYRQDPGQGLRLIYYSQIVNDFQKGDIAEGYSVSREKKESFPLTVTSAQKNPTAFYLCASSFTGWSSSGANVLTFGAGSRLTVL.

This chain connects TRBV4-3 to TRBJ1-1; D perhaps matches TRBD1 (5 bases). Germline values: CDR1 LGHNA, CDR2 YSLEER. V lost 0 bases and J lost 5, with 16 bases in between. The length of the CDR3 is 16 residues. The CDR3 spells CASSQESLPGPTEAFF. Here the CDR3 DNA reads TGCGCCAGCAGCCAAGAGTCCCTCCCAGGGCCGACTGAAGCTTTCTTT.

The chain employs TRBV4-2 and TRBJ2-4, with 8 bases identical to TRBD2. CDR1 and CDR2 from the germline V gene are LGHNA and YNFKEQ. This CDR3 is built from 19 residues. J was trimmed by 0 bases and V by 0 bases; bases with no gene match: 10. CDR3 in DNA: TGTGCCAGCAGCCAAGATCCTTTTGCGGGGGGTTTAGCCAAAAACATTCAGTACTTC. Its protein is CASSQDPFAGGLAKNIQYF.

The V and J genes are TRBV7-2 and TRBJ2-3; 10 bases are shared with TRBD1. The CDR3 is 16 residues long. The germline V gene encodes CDR1 SGHTA and CDR2 FQGNSA. V trimming: 2 bases; J trimming: 1 base; junction bases outside the gene matches: 3. The CDR3 DNA is TGTGCCAGCAGCTTATTTGGACAGGGGGGCACAGATACGCAGTATTTT. Protein product: CASSLFGQGGTDTQYF.

The chain links TRBV11-2 to TRBJ2-6, with 7 bases aligning to TRBD1. The germline V gene encodes CDR1 SGHAT and CDR2 FQNNGV. The CDR3 covers 16 residues. The V gene end was trimmed by 5 bases and the J gene end by 2 bases; junction bases not matched to a gene: 6. The CDR3 protein is CASSPPGTAGANVLTF. CDR3 DNA: TGTGCCAGCAGCCCACCCGGGACAGCTGGGGCCAACGTCCTGACTTTC.

J is TRBJ1-1 and V is TRBV18; D uncertain. The germline V gene encodes CDR1 KGHSH and CDR2 LQKENI. This CDR3 has 11 amino acids. The V end was cut by 3 bases, the J end by 3 bases, with 2 bases between. This chain's CDR3 is CASSPDTEAFF. The CDR3, as DNA: TGTGCCAGCTCACCCGACACTGAAGCTTTCTTT.

The V gene is TRBV5-6, the J gene TRBJ1-2; the match to TRBD1 covers 7 bases. Looked up from germline, CDR1 is SGHDT and CDR2 is YYEEEE. V shed 3 bases and J 1 base; nucleotides not matched to a gene: 12. The CDR3 spans 17 residues. The CDR3 sequence: CASSSPLTGALNYGYTF. The CDR3 DNA sequence: TGTGCCAGCAGCTCCCCCTTAACAGGGGCGCTTAACTATGGCTACACCTTC.

The chain couples TRBV7-2 to TRBJ1-2, with D unclear. V lost 3 bases, J lost 2 bases, and 7 bases lay in between. CDR3 length: 13 amino acids. CDR1 and CDR2 from the germline V gene are SGHTA and FQGNSA. The CDR3 sequence: CASSFGQNYGYTF. The CDR3 nucleotides read TGTGCCAGCAGCTTTGGTCAGAACTATGGCTACACCTTC.

This clone turned up a few times. The chain joins TRBV6-5 to TRBJ1-5, with TRBD1 identical over 10 bases. Losses at the gene ends were 6 bases for V and 6 bases for J; bases not matched to a gene: 5. CDR3 length: 14 amino acids. Per the germline V gene, CDR1 is MNHEY and CDR2 is SVGAGI. The CDR3 sequence: CASSPDRGRQPQHF. Written as DNA, the CDR3 is TGTGCCAGCAGCCCCGACAGGGGGCGTCAGCCCCAGCATTTT.

V usage is TRBV18 and J usage is TRBJ2-3; 7 nucleotides agree with TRBD1. The trim removed 4 bases at V and 5 bases at J, leaving 9 bases unmatched. The germline gives CDR1 KGHSH, CDR2 LQKENI. The CDR3 runs to 15 residues. The CDR3 DNA follows: TGTGCCAGCTCACTCAACAGGGGCGCGGTAGATACGCAGTATTTT. This translates into CASSLNRGAVDTQYF.

This chain connects TRBV30 to TRBJ1-5, with D possibly TRBD1 on 6 matching bases. Germline assignment: CDR1 GTSNPN and CDR2 SVGIG (reference sequence). The CDR3 runs 13 residues. Deletions cut 4 bases from V and 3 bases from J, with 10 bases between. The CDR3 nucleotides are TGTGCCTGGACCGGGGACACCAATCAGCCCCAGCATTTT. Translated, it gives CAWTGDTNQPQHF.

The count of this clone is one. The genes are TRBV19 and TRBJ1-1; the match to TRBD1 covers 10 bases. Germline V gives CDR1 LNHDA, CDR2 SQIVND (reference sequence). The CDR3 length is 13 residues. V was pared by 7 bases and J by 6 bases, with 5 bases of the junction left unmatched. The CDR3 loop is CASIPGQGSEAFF. CDR3 DNA: TGTGCCAGTATTCCGGGACAGGGGTCTGAAGCTTTCTTT.

This chain joins TRBV5-6 and TRBJ2-2, with 8 bases identical to TRBD2. The ends lost 1 base at V and 0 bases at J; junction bases unmatched: 2. Germline V gives CDR1 SGHDT, CDR2 YYEEEE. CDR3 length: 16 residues. As DNA, the CDR3 is TGTGCCAGCAGCTTGCAAGCGGGGGCGAACACCGGGGAGCTGTTTTTT. This encodes CASSLQAGANTGELFF.

The chain couples TRBV18 to TRBJ2-1, with D hard to call. The germline V gene has CDR1 KGHSH and CDR2 LQKENI. The CDR3 has 16 residues. Trimming removed 2 bases from V and 7 bases from J, with 18 bases in between. CDR3 nucleotide sequence: TGTGCCAGCTCACCAAATTTAGGCTCGCGAGGAAATGAGCAGTTCTTC. It translates to CASSPNLGSRGNEQFF.

In its sample, this clone was seen once. The chain uses TRBV7-2 and TRBJ2-7; a weak D match, TRBD1 (7 bases). The CDR3 is 17 amino acids. Deletions cut 1 base from V and 2 bases from J, with 18 bases between. Germline V gene sequence: CDR1 SGHTA, CDR2 FQGNSA. CDR3 amino acids: CASSLVGRGQRAYEQYF. The CDR3 DNA reads TGTGCCAGCAGCTTAGTCGGGCGGGGACAGCGAGCCTACGAGCAGTACTTC.

The V call is TRBV24-1, the J call TRBJ1-2, with D unresolved. The germline CDR1 and CDR2 sequences are KGHDR and SFDVKD. The CDR3 spans 12 residues. With 4 bases removed from V and 7 bases from J, the gap between germline ends came to 9 bases. CDR3 DNA: TGTGCCACCAGTGACCCCTACTTTGGCTACACCTTC. Translating gives CATSDPYFGYTF.

The chain combines TRBV6-5 with TRBJ2-3, with D maybe TRBD2 (5 bases). Germline values: CDR1 MNHEY, CDR2 SVGAGI. Between the trimmed V and J ends, which lost 8 bases and 5 bases, there was a span of 11 bases. This CDR3 region has 12 residues. CDR3 loop: CASRAGGDTQYF. The CDR3 DNA follows: TGTGCCAGCCGCGCCGGAGGAGATACGCAGTATTTT.